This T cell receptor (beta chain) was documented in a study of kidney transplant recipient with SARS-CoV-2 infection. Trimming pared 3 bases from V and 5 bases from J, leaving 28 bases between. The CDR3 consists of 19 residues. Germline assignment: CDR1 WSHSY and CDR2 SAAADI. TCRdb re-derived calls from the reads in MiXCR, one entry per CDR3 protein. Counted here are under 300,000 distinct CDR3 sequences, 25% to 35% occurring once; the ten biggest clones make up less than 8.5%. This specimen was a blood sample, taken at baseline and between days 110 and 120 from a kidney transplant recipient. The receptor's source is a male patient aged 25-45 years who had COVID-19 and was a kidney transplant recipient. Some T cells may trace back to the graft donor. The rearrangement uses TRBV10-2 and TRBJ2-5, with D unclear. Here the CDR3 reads CASSELPKGLGSLTETQYF. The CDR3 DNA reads TGCGCCAGCAGTGAATTACCGAAGGGATTGGGGTCGTTGACGGAGACCCAGTACTTC.